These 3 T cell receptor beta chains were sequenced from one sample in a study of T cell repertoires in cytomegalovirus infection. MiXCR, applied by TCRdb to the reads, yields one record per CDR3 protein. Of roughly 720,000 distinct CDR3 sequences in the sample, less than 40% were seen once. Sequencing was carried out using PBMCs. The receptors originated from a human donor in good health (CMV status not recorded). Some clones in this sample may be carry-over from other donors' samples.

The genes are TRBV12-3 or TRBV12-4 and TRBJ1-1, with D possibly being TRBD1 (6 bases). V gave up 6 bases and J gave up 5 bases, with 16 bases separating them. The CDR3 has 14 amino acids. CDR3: CASSSQGGPTEAFF. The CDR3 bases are TGTGCCAGCAGCTCACAGGGTGGACCTACTGAAGCTTTCTTT.

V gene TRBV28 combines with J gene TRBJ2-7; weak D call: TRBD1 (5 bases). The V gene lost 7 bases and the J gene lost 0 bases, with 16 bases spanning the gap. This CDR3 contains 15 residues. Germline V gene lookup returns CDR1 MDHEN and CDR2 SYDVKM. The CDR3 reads CASTQRRTRSYEQYF. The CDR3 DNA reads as TGTGCCAGCACCCAGAGACGGACACGCTCCTACGAGCAGTACTTC.

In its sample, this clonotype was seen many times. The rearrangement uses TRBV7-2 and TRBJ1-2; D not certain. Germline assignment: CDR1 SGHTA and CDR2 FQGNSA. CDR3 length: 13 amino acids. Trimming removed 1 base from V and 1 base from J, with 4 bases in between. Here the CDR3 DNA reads TGTGCCAGCAGCTTAGAACTTAACTATGGCTACACCTTC. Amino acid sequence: CASSLELNYGYTF. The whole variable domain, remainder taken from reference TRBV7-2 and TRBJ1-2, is GAGVSQSPSNKVTEKGKDVELRCDPISGHTALYWYRQSLGQGLEFLIYFQGNSAPDKSGLPSDRFSAERTGGSVSTLTIQRTQQEDSAVYLCASSLELNYGYTFGSGTRLTVV.